This T cell receptor beta chain is drawn from a study of T-cell reconstitution after alpha-beta-depleted transplantation in children. Whole-study findings and limits: Reportedly, roughly two months post-transplant, alpha-beta T cells arose from several hundred expanded graft clones.

The germline V gene has CDR1 SGHRS and CDR2 YFSETQ. The CDR3 covers 13 residues. V was trimmed by 0 bases and J by 9 bases, leaving 10 bases between them. For TCRbeta, the library was prepared with unique molecular identifiers. TCRdb analysed the PCR reads with MiXCR anew, one entry per CDR3 protein. The sample holds approximately 290,000 distinct CDR3 sequences, around a tenth seen once. This clonotype was seen at least ten times. Its antigen is currently unknown. The clonotype comes from a male patient aged 2 to 10 who had a stem cell transplant for chronic granulomatous disease, so the T cells may come from the graft donor. The source was peripheral blood, collected 180 days after TCRalphabeta/CD19-depleted stem cell transplant. The chain recombines TRBV5-1 with TRBJ2-1, with D maybe TRBD1 (5 bases). DNA of the CDR3: TGCGCCAGCAGCTTGGTTGGGGCCAGTGAGCAGTTCTTC. Translating it yields CASSLVGASEQFF.